One sample yielded the 9 T cell receptor beta chains listed below, sequenced in a study of T-cell reconstitution after alpha-beta-depleted transplantation in children. Using unique molecular identifiers, the investigators prepared the TCRbeta library. TCRdb independently ran MiXCR on the PCR reads; one entry per CDR3 protein. Among 40,000 to 55,000 distinct CDR3 sequences listed, approximately 6% were seen once. Here the sequenced sample was PBMCs, mostly from graft donor cells, taken 60 days after TCRalphabeta/CD19-depleted stem cell transplant. These receptors all come from a female patient aged 2-10 years who had a stem cell transplant for aplastic anemia, so the T cells may come from the graft donor.

The sample holds many counts of this clonotype. This chain uses TRBV28 with TRBJ2-3; maybe TRBD2 (6 bases). V lost 6 bases and J lost 0, with 13 bases in between. CDR3 size: 15 residues. Germline CDR1 MDHEN, CDR2 SYDVKM. CDR3 bases: TGTGCCAGCAGCTTGGGGGGACTTAGCACAGATACGCAGTATTTT. It translates to CASSLGGLSTDTQYF. Full variable domain (missing parts from reference TRBV28 and TRBJ2-3): DVKVTQSSRYLVKRTGEKVFLECVQDMDHENMFWYRQDPGLGLRLIYFSYDVKMKEKGDIPEGYSVSREKKERFSLILESASTNQTSMYLCASSLGGLSTDTQYFGPGTRLTVL.

This clonotype was picked up many times. The gene calls are TRBV28 and TRBJ2-7; D is uncertain. The CDR3 runs to 12 residues. V was clipped by 4 bases and J by 2 bases, with 6 bases between them. Looked up from germline, CDR1 is MDHEN and CDR2 is SYDVKM. In DNA, the CDR3 is TGTGCCAGCAGTTCTCGGACCTACGAGCAGTACTTC. Protein: CASSSRTYEQYF.

The chain joins TRBV4-1 to TRBJ1-5; no definite D call. V lost 0 bases and J lost 3, with 15 bases in between. CDR3 length equals 17 residues. Germline CDR1 is MGHRA and CDR2 is YSYEKL. As DNA, the CDR3 is TGCGCCAGCAGCCAAGATATGGCGGGGATCCTCAATCAGCCCCAGCATTTT. Its translation is CASSQDMAGILNQPQHF.

Many counts were recorded for this clonotype. The chain carries TRBV20-1 and TRBJ2-7, with 8 nucleotides matching TRBD2. The junction had 4 bases not matched to a gene; V was cut back by 0 bases and J by 0 bases. The CDR3 extends over 15 amino acids. Germline V CDR1 and CDR2: DFQATT, SNEGSKA (reference sequence). The CDR3 region is CSAREASGFSYEQYF. The CDR3 DNA reads TGCAGTGCTAGAGAAGCTAGCGGGTTCTCCTACGAGCAGTACTTC.

Ten or more counts support this clonotype. The gene calls are TRBV10-3 and TRBJ2-5; possibly TRBD1 for D (7 bases). V shed 0 bases and J shed 5 bases, with 19 bases lying between them. The CDR3 covers 17 residues. Germline assignment: CDR1 ENHRY and CDR2 SYGVKD. The CDR3 loop is CAISESIRDRAGETQYF. CDR3 nucleotide sequence: TGTGCCATCAGTGAGTCGATCAGAGACAGGGCGGGGGAGACCCAGTACTTC.

This clonotype showed up many times. The genes are TRBV7-2 and TRBJ2-1, with a weak D call TRBD2 (7 bases). Germline V lookup: CDR1 SGHTA, CDR2 FQGNSA. The V gene lost 3 bases and the J gene lost 4 bases, with 13 bases spanning the gap. CDR3 size: 15 residues. The chain's CDR3 is CASSLKQGLYNEQFF. CDR3 DNA: TGTGCCAGCAGCTTGAAACAGGGACTATACAATGAGCAGTTCTTC.

This clonotype was detected ten times or more. This CDR3 is CASSLGAESSYNEQFF. Written as DNA, the CDR3 is TGTGCCAGCAGCTTAGGTGCGGAAAGCTCCTACAATGAGCAGTTCTTC. The chain joins TRBV11-3 to TRBJ2-1, with no clear D. V was pared by 1 base and J by 0 bases, with 10 bases between. The CDR3 loop spans 16 amino acids. Germline CDR1 and CDR2: SGHNT and YENEEA.

This clonotype showed up many times. The V gene is TRBV29-1, the J gene TRBJ1-6, with D uncertain. This CDR3 is built from 16 residues. Germline-derived CDR1 and CDR2 are SQVTM and ANQGSEA. Trimming removed 0 bases at V and 3 bases at J, with 12 bases between. The CDR3, as DNA: TGCAGCGTTGAAGAGTCGGTGACCTTCTATAATTCACCCCTCCACTTT. Encoded protein: CSVEESVTFYNSPLHF. Full variable domain (remainder filled in from reference TRBV29-1 and TRBJ1-6): SAVISQKPSRDICQRGTSLTIQCQVDSQVTMMFWYRQQPGQSLTLIATANQGSEATYESGFVIDKFPISRPNLTFSTLTVSNMSPEDSSIYLCSVEESVTFYNSPLHFGNGTRLTVT.

The table lists this clonotype with many counts. The chain joins TRBV5-1 to TRBJ2-3; tentatively, D is TRBD1 (6 bases). CDR1 and CDR2 from the germline V gene are SGHRS and YFSETQ. V was cut by 4 bases and J by 4 bases, with 13 bases left in between. The CDR3 consists of 14 residues. The CDR3 coding sequence is TGCGCCAGCAGCCCGCGAACAGGGTCAGATACGCAGTATTTT. This translates into CASSPRTGSDTQYF.